The clone carrying this T cell receptor (beta chain) was seen a few times. The data were taken from a study of T-cell memory formation after mild COVID-19. Overall study: TCR clusters were largely donor specific.

The CDR3 runs to 16 residues. Losses at the gene ends were 1 base for V and 3 bases for J; bases not matched to a gene: 5. Germline CDR1 is LGHNA and CDR2 is YNFKEQ. Constant-segment primers and 5'RACE yielded cDNA libraries for TCR alpha and TCR beta, each carrying sample barcodes and UMIs. From the 5' RACE reads, TCRdb called clonotypes with MiXCR, one entry per CDR3 protein. The sample includes approximately 210,000 distinct CDR3 sequences, roughly 30% of them seen just once. The receptor was derived from an adult woman who had mild COVID-19 (a few samples of this study predate the infection). Cell type and time point are not known. The V and J genes are TRBV4-2 and TRBJ2-7, with 11 positions matching TRBD2. Sequencing was done on a sample of PBMCs or a T cell subset sorted from them (not recorded which). The CDR3 nucleotides are TGTGCCAGCAGCCAAGGGGGGACTAGCGGATTCTACGAGCAGTACTTC. Residues: CASSQGGTSGFYEQYF.